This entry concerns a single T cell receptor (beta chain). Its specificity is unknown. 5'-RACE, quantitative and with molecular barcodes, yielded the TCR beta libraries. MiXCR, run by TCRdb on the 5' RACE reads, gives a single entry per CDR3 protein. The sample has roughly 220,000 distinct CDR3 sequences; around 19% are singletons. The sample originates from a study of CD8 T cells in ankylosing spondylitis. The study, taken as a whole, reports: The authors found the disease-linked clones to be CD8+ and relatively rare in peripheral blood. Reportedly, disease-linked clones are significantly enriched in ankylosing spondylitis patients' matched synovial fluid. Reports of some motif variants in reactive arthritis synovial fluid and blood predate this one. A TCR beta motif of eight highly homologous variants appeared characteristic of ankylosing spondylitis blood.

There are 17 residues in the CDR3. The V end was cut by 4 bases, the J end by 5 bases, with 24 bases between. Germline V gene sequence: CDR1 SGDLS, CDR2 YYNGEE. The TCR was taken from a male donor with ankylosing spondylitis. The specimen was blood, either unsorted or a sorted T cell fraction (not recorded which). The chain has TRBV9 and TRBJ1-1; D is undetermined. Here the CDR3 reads CASSPEGVVLGTTEAFF. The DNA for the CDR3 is TGTGCCAGCAGCCCCGAGGGTGTCGTCTTGGGAACGACTGAAGCTTTCTTT.